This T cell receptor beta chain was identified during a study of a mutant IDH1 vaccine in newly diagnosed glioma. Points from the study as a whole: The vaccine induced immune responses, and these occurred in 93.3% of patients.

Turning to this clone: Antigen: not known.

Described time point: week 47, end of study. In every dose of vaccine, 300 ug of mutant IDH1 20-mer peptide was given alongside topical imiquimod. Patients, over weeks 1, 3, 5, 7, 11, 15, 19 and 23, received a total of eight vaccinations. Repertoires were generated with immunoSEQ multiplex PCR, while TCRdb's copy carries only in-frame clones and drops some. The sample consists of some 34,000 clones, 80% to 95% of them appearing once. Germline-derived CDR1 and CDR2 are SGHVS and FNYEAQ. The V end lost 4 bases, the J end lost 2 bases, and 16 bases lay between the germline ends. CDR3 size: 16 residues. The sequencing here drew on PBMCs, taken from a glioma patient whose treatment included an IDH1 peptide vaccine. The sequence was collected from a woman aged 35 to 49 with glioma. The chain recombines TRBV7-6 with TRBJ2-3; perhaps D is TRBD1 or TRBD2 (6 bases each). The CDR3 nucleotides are TGTGCCAGCAGCTCCCCCCCCGGGGGCAACACAGATACGCAGTATTTT. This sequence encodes CASSSPPGGNTDTQYF.